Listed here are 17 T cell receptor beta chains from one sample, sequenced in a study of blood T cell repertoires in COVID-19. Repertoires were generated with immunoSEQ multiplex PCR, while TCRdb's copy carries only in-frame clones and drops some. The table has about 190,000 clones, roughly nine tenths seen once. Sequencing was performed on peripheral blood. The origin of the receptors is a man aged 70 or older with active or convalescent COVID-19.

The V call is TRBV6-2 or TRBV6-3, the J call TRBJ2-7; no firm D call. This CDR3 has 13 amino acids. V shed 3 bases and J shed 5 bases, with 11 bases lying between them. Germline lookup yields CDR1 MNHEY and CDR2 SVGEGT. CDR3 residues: CASSYTAPHEQYF. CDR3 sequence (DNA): TGTGCCAGCAGTTATACAGCTCCCCACGAGCAGTACTTC.

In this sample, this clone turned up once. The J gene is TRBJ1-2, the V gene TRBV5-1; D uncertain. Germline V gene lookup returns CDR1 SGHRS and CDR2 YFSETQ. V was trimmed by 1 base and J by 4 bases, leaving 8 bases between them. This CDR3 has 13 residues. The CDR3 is CASSLSPVYGYTF. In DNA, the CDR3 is TGCGCCAGCAGCTTGTCCCCCGTCTATGGCTACACCTTC.

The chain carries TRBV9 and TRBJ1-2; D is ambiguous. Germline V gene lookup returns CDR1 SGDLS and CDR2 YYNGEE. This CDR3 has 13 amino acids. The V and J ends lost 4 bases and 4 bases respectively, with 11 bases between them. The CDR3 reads CASSRGISYGYTF. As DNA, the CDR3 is TGTGCCAGCAGCCGAGGGATATCCTATGGCTACACCTTC.

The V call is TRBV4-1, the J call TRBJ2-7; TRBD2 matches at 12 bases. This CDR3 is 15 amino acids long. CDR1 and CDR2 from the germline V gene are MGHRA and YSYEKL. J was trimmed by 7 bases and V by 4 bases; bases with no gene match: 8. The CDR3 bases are TGCGCCAGCAGCCCCCGGGAACTAGCGGGGGGAGAGCAGTACTTC. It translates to CASSPRELAGGEQYF.

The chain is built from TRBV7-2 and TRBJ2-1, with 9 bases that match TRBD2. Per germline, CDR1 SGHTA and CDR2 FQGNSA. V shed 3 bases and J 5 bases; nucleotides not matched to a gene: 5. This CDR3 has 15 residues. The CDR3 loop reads CASSFSGGPNNEQFF. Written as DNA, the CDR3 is TGTGCCAGCAGCTTCAGCGGGGGGCCTAACAATGAGCAGTTCTTC.

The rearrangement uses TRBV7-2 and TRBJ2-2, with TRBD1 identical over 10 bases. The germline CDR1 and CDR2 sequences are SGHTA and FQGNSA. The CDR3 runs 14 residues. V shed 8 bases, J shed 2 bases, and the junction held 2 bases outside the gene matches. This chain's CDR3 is CASDRGRNTGELFF. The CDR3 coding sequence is TGTGCCAGCGACAGGGGGCGCAACACCGGGGAGCTGTTTTTT.

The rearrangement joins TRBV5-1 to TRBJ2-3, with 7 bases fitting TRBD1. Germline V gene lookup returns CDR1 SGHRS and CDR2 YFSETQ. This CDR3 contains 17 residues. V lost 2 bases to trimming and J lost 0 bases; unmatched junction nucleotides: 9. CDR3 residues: CASSFSPRQGSTDTQYF. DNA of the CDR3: TGCGCCAGCAGCTTTTCCCCCCGACAGGGAAGCACAGATACGCAGTATTTT.

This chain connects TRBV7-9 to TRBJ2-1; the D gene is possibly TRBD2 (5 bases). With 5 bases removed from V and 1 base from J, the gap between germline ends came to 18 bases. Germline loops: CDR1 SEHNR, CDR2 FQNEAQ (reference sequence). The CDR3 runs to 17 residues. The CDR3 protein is CASSNPTGKPSYNEQFF. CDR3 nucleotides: TGTGCCAGCAGCAATCCCACGGGAAAACCTTCCTACAATGAGCAGTTCTTC.

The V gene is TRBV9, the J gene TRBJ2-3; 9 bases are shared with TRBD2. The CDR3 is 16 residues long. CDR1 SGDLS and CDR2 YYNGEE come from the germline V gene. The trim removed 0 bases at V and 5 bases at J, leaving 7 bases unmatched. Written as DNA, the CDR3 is TGTGCCAGCAGCGTAGAGGCGGGAGGGATGGTAGATACGCAGTATTTT. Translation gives CASSVEAGGMVDTQYF.

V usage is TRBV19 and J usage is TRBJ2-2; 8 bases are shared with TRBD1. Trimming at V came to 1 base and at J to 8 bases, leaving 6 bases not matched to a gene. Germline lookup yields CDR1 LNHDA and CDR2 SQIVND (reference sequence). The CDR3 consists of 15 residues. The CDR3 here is CASSIVSGGTGELFF. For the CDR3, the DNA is TGTGCCAGTAGTATAGTATCAGGGGGCACAGGGGAGCTGTTTTTT.

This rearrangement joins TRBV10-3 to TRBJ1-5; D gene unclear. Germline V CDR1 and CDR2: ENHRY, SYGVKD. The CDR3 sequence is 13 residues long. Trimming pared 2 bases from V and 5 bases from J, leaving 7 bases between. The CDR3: CAISEGQDQPQHF. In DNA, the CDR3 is TGTGCCATCAGTGAGGGTCAGGATCAGCCCCAGCATTTT.

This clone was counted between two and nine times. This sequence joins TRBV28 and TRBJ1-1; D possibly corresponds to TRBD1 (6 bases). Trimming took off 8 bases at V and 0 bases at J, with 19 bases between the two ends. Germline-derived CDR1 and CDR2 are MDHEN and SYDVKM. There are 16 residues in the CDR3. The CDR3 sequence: CASGRAQGIMNTEAFF. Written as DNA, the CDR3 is TGTGCCAGCGGAAGGGCCCAGGGGATCATGAACACTGAAGCTTTCTTT.

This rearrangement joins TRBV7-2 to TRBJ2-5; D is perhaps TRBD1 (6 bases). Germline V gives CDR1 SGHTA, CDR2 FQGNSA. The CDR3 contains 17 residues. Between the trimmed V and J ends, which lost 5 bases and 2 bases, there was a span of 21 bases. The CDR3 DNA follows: TGTGCCAGCAGCCCAGGGGTGATCGGCAGTTTGCAAGAGACCCAGTACTTC. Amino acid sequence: CASSPGVIGSLQETQYF.

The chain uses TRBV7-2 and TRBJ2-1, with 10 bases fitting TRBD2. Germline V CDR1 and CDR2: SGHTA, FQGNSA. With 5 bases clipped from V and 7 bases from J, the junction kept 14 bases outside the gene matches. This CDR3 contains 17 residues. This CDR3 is CASSNLVSASGRNEQFF. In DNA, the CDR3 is TGTGCCAGCAGCAACCTCGTGTCCGCTAGCGGGAGAAATGAGCAGTTCTTC.

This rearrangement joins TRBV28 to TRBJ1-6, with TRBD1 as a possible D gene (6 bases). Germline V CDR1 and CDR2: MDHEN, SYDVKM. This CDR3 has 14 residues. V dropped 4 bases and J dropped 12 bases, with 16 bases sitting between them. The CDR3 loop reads CASSSPGGFGPLHF. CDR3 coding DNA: TGTGCCAGCAGTTCCCCTGGGGGCTTCGGACCCCTCCACTTT.

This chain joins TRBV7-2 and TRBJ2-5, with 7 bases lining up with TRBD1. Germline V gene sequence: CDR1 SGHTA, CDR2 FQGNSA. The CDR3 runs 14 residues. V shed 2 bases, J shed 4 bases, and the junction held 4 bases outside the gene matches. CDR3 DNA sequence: TGTGCCAGCAGCTTAAGGTCAGGGGGAGAGACCCAGTACTTC. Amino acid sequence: CASSLRSGGETQYF.

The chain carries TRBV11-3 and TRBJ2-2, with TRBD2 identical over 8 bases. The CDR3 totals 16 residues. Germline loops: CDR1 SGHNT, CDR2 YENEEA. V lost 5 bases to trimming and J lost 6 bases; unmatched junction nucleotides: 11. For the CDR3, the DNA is TGTGCCAGCAGCCCGGCGGCGGGGGGCGGCGCCGGGGAGCTGTTTTTT. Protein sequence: CASSPAAGGGAGELFF.